Listed below are T cell receptor beta chains from one sample, sequenced in a study of early T cells in non-severe SARS-CoV-2 infection. TCRdb fed the 5' RACE reads into MiXCR, producing one record per CDR3 protein. The sample contains about 110,000 distinct CDR3 sequences, 9.5% to 13% of which appear only once. Input material: whole blood. The source is an adult who was a healthcare worker with PCR-confirmed SARS-CoV-2 infection or an uninfected control (not recorded which). The CDR3 runs from the conserved cysteine through the conserved F or W. A D gene is named only where the DNA matches it firmly. Size tells how often a clone was seen (once, few, many) or the class of an expanded clone, and some rows leave it out.

D	J	size	V	DNA	CDR3
TRBD2	TRBJ2-3	-	TRBV7-9	TGTGCCAGCAGCACCTTGGCTCCCCTGGGACTAAGCACAGATACGCAGTATTTT	CASSTLAPLGLSTDTQYF
-	TRBJ1-5	few	TRBV18	TGTGCCAGCTCCCCCTCCTCCGGGGATTATAGCAATCAGCCCCAGCATTTT	CASSPSSGDYSNQPQHF
-	TRBJ2-5	many	TRBV20-1	TGCAGTGCCCCCGGACACCTACGGGAGACCCAGTACTTC	CSAPGHLRETQYF
-	TRBJ1-1	few	TRBV3-1	TGTGCCAGCAGCCAAAATCAGGGGAACACTGAAGCTTTCTTT	CASSQNQGNTEAFF
-	TRBJ1-1	few	TRBV4-1	TGCGCCAGCAGCCAACAAGCGGCGGGATACACTGAAGCTTTCTTT	CASSQQAAGYTEAFF
-	TRBJ2-1	many	TRBV20-1	TGCAGTGCTAACTACCGGGACCGAGGGGCCAATGAGCAGTTCTTC	CSANYRDRGANEQFF
-	TRBJ1-1	-	TRBV5-5	TGTGCCAGCAGCTTGGGGTTTATGAACACTGAAGTTTTCTTT	CASSLGFMNTEVFF
TRBD2	TRBJ2-2	few	TRBV14	TGTGCCAGCAGGATAGCGGGGATGAACACCGGGGAGCTGTTTTTT	CASRIAGMNTGELFF
TRBD1	TRBJ2-1	few	TRBV29-1	TGCAGCGTTGACCGGGACAGCTTCTACAATGAGCAGTTCTTC	CSVDRDSFYNEQFF
-	TRBJ2-1	-	TRBV20-1	TGCAGTGCTAGACGGGCGGGGGCATGGAATGAGCAGTTCTTC	CSARRAGAWNEQFF
-	TRBJ2-5	-	TRBV10-3	TGTGCCATCAGTACAGGCGTCCTCCAAGAGACCCAGTACTTC	CAISTGVLQETQYF
-	TRBJ1-1	-	TRBV5-1	TGCGCCAGCAGCGGACAGATTAACACTGAAGCTTTCTTT	CASSGQINTEAFF